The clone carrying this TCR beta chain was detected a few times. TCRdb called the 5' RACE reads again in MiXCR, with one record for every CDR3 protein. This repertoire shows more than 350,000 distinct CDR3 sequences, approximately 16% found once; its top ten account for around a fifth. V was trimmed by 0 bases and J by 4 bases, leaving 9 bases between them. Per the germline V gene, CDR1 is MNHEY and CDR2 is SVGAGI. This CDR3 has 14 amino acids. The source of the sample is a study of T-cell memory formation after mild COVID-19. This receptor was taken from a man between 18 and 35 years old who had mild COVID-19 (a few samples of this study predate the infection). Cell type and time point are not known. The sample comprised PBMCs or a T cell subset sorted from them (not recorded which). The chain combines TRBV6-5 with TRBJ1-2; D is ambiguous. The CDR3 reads CASSYSSPIYGYTF. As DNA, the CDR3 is TGTGCCAGCAGTTACTCGAGCCCGATCTATGGCTACACCTTC.